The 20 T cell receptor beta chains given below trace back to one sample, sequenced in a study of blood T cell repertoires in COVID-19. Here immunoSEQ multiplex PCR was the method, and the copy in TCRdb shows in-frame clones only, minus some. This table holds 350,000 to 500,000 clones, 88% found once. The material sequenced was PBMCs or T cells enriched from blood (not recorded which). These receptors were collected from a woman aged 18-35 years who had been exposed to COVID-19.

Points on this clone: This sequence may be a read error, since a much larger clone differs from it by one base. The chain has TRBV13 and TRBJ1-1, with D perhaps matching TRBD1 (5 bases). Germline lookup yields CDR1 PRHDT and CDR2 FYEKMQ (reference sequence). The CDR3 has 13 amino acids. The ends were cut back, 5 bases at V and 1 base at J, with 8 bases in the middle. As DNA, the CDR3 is TGTGCCAGCAGCCTCGACAGGAACACTGAAGCTTTCTTT. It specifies CASSLDRNTEAFF.

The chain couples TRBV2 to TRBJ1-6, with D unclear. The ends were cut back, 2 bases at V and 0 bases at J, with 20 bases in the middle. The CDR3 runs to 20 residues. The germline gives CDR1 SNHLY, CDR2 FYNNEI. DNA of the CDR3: TGTGCCAGCAGTGAACTACTGGCGGTTGGCGCGAGCTCCTATAATTCACCCCTCCACTTT. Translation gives CASSELLAVGASSYNSPLHF.

The CDR3 protein is CASSQGFSRGVADTQYF. The CDR3 bases are TGTGCCAGCAGCCAAGGCTTCTCCAGGGGGGTTGCAGATACGCAGTATTTT. The rearrangement uses TRBV3-1 (or the pseudogene TRBV3-2) and TRBJ2-3, with D tentatively TRBD1 (7 bases). Trimming stripped 1 base from V and 4 bases from J, with 18 bases between. The CDR3 spans 17 residues. Looked up from germline, CDR1 is LGHDT and CDR2 is YNNKEL (reference sequence).

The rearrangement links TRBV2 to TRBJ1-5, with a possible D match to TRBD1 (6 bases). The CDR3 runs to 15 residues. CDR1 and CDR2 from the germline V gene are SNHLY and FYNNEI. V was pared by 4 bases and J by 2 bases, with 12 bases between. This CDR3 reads CASSAQGPGNQPQHF. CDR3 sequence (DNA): TGTGCCAGCAGTGCCCAGGGGCCGGGCAATCAGCCCCAGCATTTT.

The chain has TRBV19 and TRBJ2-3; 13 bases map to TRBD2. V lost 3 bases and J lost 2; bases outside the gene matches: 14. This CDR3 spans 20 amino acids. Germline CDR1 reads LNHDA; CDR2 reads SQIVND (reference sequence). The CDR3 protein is CASSMEGLAGAPFITDTQYF. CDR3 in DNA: TGTGCCAGTAGTATGGAAGGACTAGCGGGGGCCCCTTTCATCACAGATACGCAGTATTTT.

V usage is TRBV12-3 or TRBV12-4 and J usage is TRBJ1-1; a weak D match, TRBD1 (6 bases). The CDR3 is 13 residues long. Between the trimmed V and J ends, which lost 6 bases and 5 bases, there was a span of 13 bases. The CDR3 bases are TGTGCCAGCAGATATAATCAGGGGACTGAAGCTTTCTTT. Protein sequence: CASRYNQGTEAFF.

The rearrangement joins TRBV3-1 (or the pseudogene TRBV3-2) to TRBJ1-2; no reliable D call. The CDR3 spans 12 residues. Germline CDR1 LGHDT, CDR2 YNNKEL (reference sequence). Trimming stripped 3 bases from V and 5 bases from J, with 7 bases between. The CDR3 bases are TGTGCCAGCAGCCATAGAGTATATGGCTACACCTTC. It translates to CASSHRVYGYTF.

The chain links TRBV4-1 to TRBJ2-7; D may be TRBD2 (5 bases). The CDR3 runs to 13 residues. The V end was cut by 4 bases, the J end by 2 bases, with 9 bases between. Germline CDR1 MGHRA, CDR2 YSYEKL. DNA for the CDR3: TGCGCCAGCAGCCCGGGAAGGGCCTACGAGCAGTACTTC. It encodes CASSPGRAYEQYF.

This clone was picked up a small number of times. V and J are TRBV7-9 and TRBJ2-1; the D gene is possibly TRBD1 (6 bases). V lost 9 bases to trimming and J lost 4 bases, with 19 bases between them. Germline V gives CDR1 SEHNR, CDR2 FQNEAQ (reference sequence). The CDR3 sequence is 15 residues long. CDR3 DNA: TGTGCCAGTCAGTTAGAATGGGGACATTACAATGAGCAGTTCTTC. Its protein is CASQLEWGHYNEQFF.

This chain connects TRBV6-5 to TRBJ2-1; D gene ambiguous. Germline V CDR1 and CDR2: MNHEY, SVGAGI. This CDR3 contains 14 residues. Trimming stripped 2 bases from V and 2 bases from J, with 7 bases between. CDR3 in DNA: TGTGCCAGCAGTTACCTCCGGGCCTACAATGAGCAGTTCTTC. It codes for CASSYLRAYNEQFF.

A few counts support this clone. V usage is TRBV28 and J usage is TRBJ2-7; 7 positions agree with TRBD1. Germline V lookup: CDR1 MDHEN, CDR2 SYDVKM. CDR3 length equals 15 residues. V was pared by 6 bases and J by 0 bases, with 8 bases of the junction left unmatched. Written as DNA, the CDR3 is TGTGCCAGCAGATTAGGGACAGTGGGCTCCTACGAGCAGTACTTC. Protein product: CASRLGTVGSYEQYF.

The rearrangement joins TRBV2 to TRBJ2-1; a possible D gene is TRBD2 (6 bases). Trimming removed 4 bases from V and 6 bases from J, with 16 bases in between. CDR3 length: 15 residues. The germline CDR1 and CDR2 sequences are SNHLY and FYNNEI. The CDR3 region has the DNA TGTGCCAGCAGTGGTCGGGAGAGTCGGGGCAATGAGCAGTTCTTC. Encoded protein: CASSGRESRGNEQFF.

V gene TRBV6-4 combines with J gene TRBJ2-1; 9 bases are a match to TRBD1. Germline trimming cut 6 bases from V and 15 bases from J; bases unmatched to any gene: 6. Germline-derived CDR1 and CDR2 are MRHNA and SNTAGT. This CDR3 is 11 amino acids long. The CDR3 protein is CASSSGTGMFF. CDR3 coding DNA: TGTGCCAGCAGCTCCGGGACAGGGATGTTCTTC.

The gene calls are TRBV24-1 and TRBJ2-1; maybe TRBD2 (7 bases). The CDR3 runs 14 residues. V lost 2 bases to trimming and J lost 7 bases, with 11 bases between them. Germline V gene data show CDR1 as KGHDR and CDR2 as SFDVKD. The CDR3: CATSDYGGRNEQFF. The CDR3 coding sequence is TGTGCCACCAGTGATTACGGGGGGCGGAATGAGCAGTTCTTC.

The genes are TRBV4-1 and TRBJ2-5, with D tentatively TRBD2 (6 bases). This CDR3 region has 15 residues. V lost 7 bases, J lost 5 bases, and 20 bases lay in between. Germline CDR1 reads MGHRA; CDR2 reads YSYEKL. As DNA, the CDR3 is TGCGCCAGCACCTACAGCGCGGGGTGGACGGAGACCCAGTACTTC. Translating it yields CASTYSAGWTETQYF.

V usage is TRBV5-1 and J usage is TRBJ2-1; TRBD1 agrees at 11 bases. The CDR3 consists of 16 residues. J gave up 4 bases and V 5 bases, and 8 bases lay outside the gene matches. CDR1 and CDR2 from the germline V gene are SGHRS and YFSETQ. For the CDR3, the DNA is TGCGCCAGCAGGGCTCCGGGACAGGGGGTTTACAATGAGCAGTTCTTC. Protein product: CASRAPGQGVYNEQFF.

Here the CDR3 DNA reads TGTGCCAGCTCACATCCGGGACTAGCGGGGGCCCCCTACGAGCAGTACTTC. Protein sequence: CASSHPGLAGAPYEQYF. The rearrangement links TRBV18 to TRBJ2-7; 14 bases line up with TRBD2. CDR1 KGHSH and CDR2 LQKENI come from the germline V gene. The junction had 7 bases not matched to a gene; V was cut back by 4 bases and J by 2 bases. The CDR3 has 17 residues. The full variable domain, completed using reference TRBV18 and TRBJ2-7, is NAGVMQNPRHLVRRRGQEARLRCSPMKGHSHVYWYRQLPEEGLKFMVYLQKENIIDESGMPKERFSAEFPKEGPSILRIQQVVRGDSAAYFCASSHPGLAGAPYEQYFGPGTRLTVT.

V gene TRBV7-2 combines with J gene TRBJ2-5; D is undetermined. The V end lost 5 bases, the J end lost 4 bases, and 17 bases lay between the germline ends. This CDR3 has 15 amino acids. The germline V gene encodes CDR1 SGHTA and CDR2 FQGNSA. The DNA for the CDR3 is TGTGCCAGCAGCCCCCACCGCAGTGGTGGAGAGACCCAGTACTTC. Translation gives CASSPHRSGGETQYF.

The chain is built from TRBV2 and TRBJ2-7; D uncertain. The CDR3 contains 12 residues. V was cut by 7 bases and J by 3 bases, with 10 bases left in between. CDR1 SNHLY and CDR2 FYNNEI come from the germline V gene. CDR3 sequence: CASTRQDYEQYF. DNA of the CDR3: TGTGCCAGCACCCGCCAGGACTACGAGCAGTACTTC.

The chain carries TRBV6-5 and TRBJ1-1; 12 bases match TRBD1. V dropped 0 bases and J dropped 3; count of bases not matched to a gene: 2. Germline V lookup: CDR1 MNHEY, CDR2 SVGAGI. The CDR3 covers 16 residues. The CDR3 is CASSYSGTGGYTEAFF. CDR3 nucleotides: TGTGCCAGCAGTTACTCAGGGACAGGGGGCTACACTGAAGCTTTCTTT.